A single sample is the source of the 13 T cell receptor beta chains below, sequenced in a study of cytomegalovirus exposure and HLA in healthy donors. 13 Jbeta primers and 60 Vbeta primers were used for the PCR. Data came from immunoSEQ multiplex PCR; TCRdb stores just in-frame clones and leaves some out. The sample contains about 70,000 clones, 80% to 90% of which appear only once. Material for sequencing was PBMCs. These receptor sequences come from a woman in her thirties in good health and CMV-seropositive.

This rearrangement joins TRBV28 to TRBJ2-3, with D perhaps TRBD2 (5 bases). Germline V lookup: CDR1 MDHEN, CDR2 SYDVKM. The CDR3 is 15 residues long. Trimming stripped 3 bases from V and 6 bases from J, with 16 bases between. CDR3 nucleotides: TGTGCCAGCAGTTTCCAAGCGGCCGCGAGGGATACGCAGTATTTT. Its translation: CASSFQAAARDTQYF.

The chain joins TRBV29-1 to TRBJ2-1; no firm D call. V was trimmed by 4 bases and J by 0 bases, leaving 10 bases between them. Germline CDR1 is SQVTM and CDR2 is ANQGSEA. The CDR3 is 14 amino acids. The chain's CDR3 is CSVGDSSSYNEQFF. CDR3 DNA sequence: TGCAGCGTTGGAGACTCGAGCTCCTACAATGAGCAGTTCTTC.

The rearrangement joins TRBV19 to TRBJ2-4; 7 positions agree with TRBD2. The germline V gene has CDR1 LNHDA and CDR2 SQIVND (reference sequence). After removal of 1 base from V and 9 bases from J, the junction contained 6 bases not matched to a gene. The CDR3 length is 14 residues. The CDR3 DNA is TGTGCCAGTAGTATAGGGGAGGGAGAAGTCATTCAGTACTTC. Protein: CASSIGEGEVIQYF.

The chain carries TRBV7-9 and TRBJ2-5; D is undetermined. This CDR3 is 13 amino acids long. Germline V gene sequence: CDR1 SEHNR, CDR2 FQNEAQ (reference sequence). Trimming cost V 5 bases and J 0 bases, with 7 bases left between them. The CDR3 loop is CASSPGYQETQYF. The CDR3 bases are TGTGCCAGCAGCCCCGGGTACCAAGAGACCCAGTACTTC.

The table lists this clone with a few counts. The chain joins TRBV28 to TRBJ1-5; 10 nucleotides agree with TRBD1. Trimming removed 5 bases from V and 4 bases from J; junction bases left unmatched: 8. CDR3 length: 16 amino acids. The germline V gene has CDR1 MDHEN and CDR2 SYDVKM. The CDR3 DNA follows: TGTGCCAGCAGTCCGCCCGGACAGGGGGGGAATCAGCCCCAGCATTTT. Its translation is CASSPPGQGGNQPQHF.

The V and J genes are TRBV5-4 and TRBJ2-7; 7 positions match TRBD2. Germline CDR1 reads SGHNT; CDR2 reads YYREEE (reference sequence). The V segment lost 0 bases and the J segment 3 bases; nucleotides outside the gene matches: 6. The CDR3 extends over 15 amino acids. The CDR3 region has the DNA TGTGCCAGCAGCTTGGGTGGCGGGAGTCTCTACGAGCAGTACTTC. Its protein is CASSLGGGSLYEQYF.

V and J are TRBV7-8 and TRBJ1-3; possible D gene TRBD1, 5 bases. CDR1 is SGHVS and CDR2 is FQNEAQ in the germline V gene. The CDR3 sequence is 16 residues long. The V and J ends lost 0 bases and 5 bases respectively, with 14 bases between them. The CDR3 loop reads CASSLARVNRRNTIYF. The CDR3 DNA sequence: TGTGCCAGCAGCTTAGCCAGGGTTAACAGGAGAAACACCATATATTTT.

V gene TRBV2 combines with J gene TRBJ1-1; D gene uncertain. This CDR3 is 14 amino acids long. Germline assignment: CDR1 SNHLY and CDR2 FYNNEI. V shed 5 bases and J shed 4 bases, with 14 bases lying between them. The CDR3 here is CASSSQEGGTEAFF. The CDR3 DNA reads TGTGCCAGCAGTTCCCAAGAGGGAGGCACTGAAGCTTTCTTT.

The chain has TRBV5-1 and TRBJ2-4; maybe TRBD1 (6 bases). This CDR3 region has 14 residues. Per germline, CDR1 SGHRS and CDR2 YFSETQ. Trimming left V 3 bases short and J 0 bases short, with 7 bases between. CDR3 loop: CASSSRGAKNIQYF. The CDR3 DNA sequence: TGCGCCAGCAGCTCCAGGGGAGCCAAAAACATTCAGTACTTC.

This chain links TRBV7-9 with TRBJ2-3; tentative D call: TRBD2 (6 bases). The germline gives CDR1 SEHNR, CDR2 FQNEAQ (reference sequence). The V gene lost 11 bases and the J gene lost 4 bases, with 13 bases spanning the gap. The CDR3 consists of 12 residues. The CDR3: CADDGGADTQYF. The CDR3 DNA follows: TGTGCCGACGATGGCGGGGCAGATACGCAGTATTTT.

This rearrangement joins TRBV27 to TRBJ2-3, with TRBD2 matching over 12 bases. CDR1 and CDR2 from the germline V gene are MNHEY and SMNVEV (reference sequence). The CDR3 runs 17 residues. The ends lost 5 bases at V and 4 bases at J; junction bases unmatched: 10. CDR3 sequence (DNA): TGTGCCAGCAGTGTCCCTAGCGGGAGGGCGGGGTCAGATACGCAGTATTTT. Protein: CASSVPSGRAGSDTQYF.

V usage is TRBV6-1 and J usage is TRBJ1-5, with D maybe TRBD1 (5 bases). Trimming removed 3 bases at V and 2 bases at J, with 5 bases between. Germline CDR1 and CDR2: MNHNS and SASEGT. The CDR3 contains 13 residues. DNA for the CDR3: TGTGCCAGCAGTGACAGGGGCAATCAGCCCCAGCATTTT. It codes for CASSDRGNQPQHF.

CDR3 amino acids: CASRHRLVLTDTQYF. The CDR3 bases are TGTGCCAGCAGACATCGACTAGTCCTGACAGATACGCAGTATTTT. The chain uses TRBV14 and TRBJ2-3, with a weak D call TRBD2 (6 bases). Trimming took off 6 bases at V and 3 bases at J, with 16 bases between the two ends. CDR3 size: 15 residues. CDR1 and CDR2 from the germline V gene are SGHDN and FVKESK.